The 27 T cell receptor beta chains listed next were all sequenced from one sample in a study of shared clonotypes between healthy human individuals. Clones were read by immunoSEQ multiplex PCR, and TCRdb kept only the in-frame ones, dropping some. The sample includes approximately 2.5 million clones, around nine tenths seen only once; the top ten take roughly 0.15%. Sequencing was performed on naive CD4+ T cells sorted from blood. Specified subset: CD45RA+ positively selected. These receptors all stem from a man aged 18 to 29 in good health.

The J gene is TRBJ1-4, the V gene TRBV18; D call uncertain. CDR1 and CDR2 (germline): KGHSH, LQKENI. Trimming cost V 3 bases and J 0 bases, with 8 bases left between them. The CDR3 is 15 residues long. CDR3 nucleotide sequence: TGTGCCAGCTCACCTATTCTGACAACTAATGAAAAACTGTTTTTT. This translates into CASSPILTTNEKLFF.

Notes on this clone: Other DNA sequences from this sample encode an identical CDR3 as well. The V call is TRBV5-1, the J call TRBJ1-4, with 9 bases lining up with TRBD1. Germline CDR1 is SGHRS and CDR2 is YFSETQ. This CDR3 comprises 15 residues. V trimming: 5 bases; J trimming: 5 bases; junction bases outside the gene matches: 7. The CDR3 region is CASSSLGQGNEKLFF. CDR3 DNA sequence: TGCGCCAGCAGTTCCCTTGGACAGGGGAATGAAAAACTGTTTTTT.

V is TRBV5-4 and J is TRBJ2-7, with D possibly matching TRBD2 (6 bases). CDR3 size: 16 residues. Germline values: CDR1 SGHNT, CDR2 YYREEE (reference sequence). Trimming left V 0 bases short and J 2 bases short, with 15 bases between. CDR3: CASSLDRLADTYEQYF. The CDR3 nucleotides are TGTGCCAGCAGCTTGGATAGGTTAGCGGATACCTACGAGCAGTACTTC.

This chain links TRBV2 with TRBJ1-3; maybe TRBD1 (6 bases). Per germline, CDR1 SNHLY and CDR2 FYNNEI. V gave up 6 bases and J gave up 0 bases, with 15 bases separating them. The CDR3 runs to 16 residues. The CDR3 bases are TGTGCCAGCAGCGATCCCGGGACACCCTCTGGAAACACCATATATTTT. Its translation is CASSDPGTPSGNTIYF. The full variable domain, with the rest looked up from reference TRBV2 and TRBJ1-3, is EPEVTQTPSHQVTQMGQEVILRCVPISNHLYFYWYRQILGQKVEFLVSFYNNEISEKSEIFDDQFSVERPDGSNFTLKIRSTKLEDSAMYFCASSDPGTPSGNTIYFGEGSWLTVV.

The chain combines TRBV19 with TRBJ2-3; 10 bases are a match to TRBD2. In germline, CDR1 is LNHDA, CDR2 SQIVND (reference sequence). This CDR3 spans 16 amino acids. V lost 5 bases to trimming and J lost 3 bases; unmatched junction nucleotides: 8. The CDR3 DNA reads TGTGCCAGTAGTCCCACCTTAGCGGGAGGAACAGATACGCAGTATTTT. Translated, it gives CASSPTLAGGTDTQYF.

The J gene is TRBJ2-3, the V gene TRBV7-3, with 7 bases lining up with TRBD1. CDR3 length equals 15 residues. V dropped 6 bases and J dropped 1; count of bases not matched to a gene: 7. Germline V gene data show CDR1 as SGHTA and CDR2 as FQGTGA. CDR3 residues: CASRYRGYGTDTQYF. The CDR3 DNA sequence: TGTGCCAGCAGGTACAGGGGATATGGCACAGATACGCAGTATTTT.

The V gene is TRBV10-3, the J gene TRBJ1-2, with D possibly TRBD1 on 5 matching bases. This CDR3 contains 14 residues. V lost 6 bases and J lost 5, with 16 bases in between. CDR1 is ENHRY, CDR2 SYGVKD, per germline. CDR3 protein: CAISGTNGSYGYTF. Written as DNA, the CDR3 is TGTGCCATCAGCGGGACGAACGGTTCTTATGGCTACACCTTC.

The genes are TRBV4-2 and TRBJ1-1; 8 bases match TRBD1. V shed 5 bases, J shed 6 bases, and the junction held 14 bases outside the gene matches. The CDR3 is 16 amino acids. Germline V gives CDR1 LGHNA, CDR2 YNFKEQ. CDR3 in amino acids: CASSLEGTRDRPEAFF. The CDR3 nucleotides are TGTGCCAGCAGCTTGGAGGGGACCCGGGACAGGCCTGAAGCTTTCTTT.

The J gene is TRBJ2-1, the V gene TRBV5-6; 11 bases match TRBD2. V lost 2 bases and J lost 2; bases outside the gene matches: 9. Germline CDR1 is SGHDT and CDR2 is YYEEEE. This CDR3 is built from 18 residues. This CDR3 is CASSLLAGAFDAYNEQFF. In nucleotides, the CDR3 is TGTGCCAGCAGCTTACTAGCGGGAGCCTTTGATGCCTACAATGAGCAGTTCTTC.

J is TRBJ2-7 and V is TRBV25-1, with D maybe TRBD2 (6 bases). V lost 8 bases and J 4 bases, leaving 12 bases between the germline ends. This CDR3 is built from 12 residues. Germline CDR1 is MGHDK and CDR2 is SYGVNS. CDR3 DNA sequence: TGTGCCAGCTCCGGAGGGCCTTACGAGCAGTACTTC. As protein: CASSGGPYEQYF.

The DNA for the CDR3 is TGTGCCAGCAGCTTACAGTCGGGGGACTATCAGCCCCAGCATTTT. As protein: CASSLQSGDYQPQHF. This chain uses TRBV11-2 with TRBJ1-5; D may be TRBD1 (5 bases). The V gene's germline CDR1 is SGHAT and CDR2 FQNNGV. Deletions cut 2 bases from V and 5 bases from J, with 13 bases between. The CDR3 has 15 amino acids.

The rearrangement uses TRBV5-4 and TRBJ1-2; the D is unclear. The CDR3 consists of 11 residues. V was pared by 0 bases and J by 8 bases, with 5 bases between. Germline V gene sequence: CDR1 SGHNT, CDR2 YYREEE (reference sequence). For the CDR3, the DNA is TGTGCCAGCAGCTTGGAAGGCGGCTACACCTTC. Protein sequence: CASSLEGGYTF.

This clone was picked up one time. This chain connects TRBV5-6 to TRBJ2-2, with D unresolved. The CDR3 is 16 amino acids. Trimming pared 1 base from V and 0 bases from J, leaving 10 bases between. The germline CDR1 and CDR2 sequences are SGHDT and YYEEEE. The CDR3 is CASSLTTIANTGELFF. For the CDR3, the DNA is TGTGCCAGCAGCTTGACAACGATCGCGAACACCGGGGAGCTGTTTTTT. Looking up the rest from reference TRBV5-6 and TRBJ2-2 gives the full variable domain: DAGVTQSPTHLIKTRGQQVTLRCSPKSGHDTVSWYQQALGQGPQFIFQYYEEEERQRGNFPDRFSGHQFPNYSSELNVNALLLGDSALYLCASSLTTIANTGELFFGEGSRLTVL.

The rearrangement uses TRBV5-1 and TRBJ1-4; D is possibly TRBD1 (6 bases). Germline V gene data show CDR1 as SGHRS and CDR2 as YFSETQ. The CDR3 is 15 residues long. Trimming left V 4 bases short and J 0 bases short, with 10 bases between. CDR3 residues: CASSIGQTTNEKLFF. As DNA, the CDR3 is TGCGCCAGCAGCATAGGACAGACAACTAATGAAAAACTGTTTTTT.

The gene calls are TRBV27 and TRBJ2-7; D remains unclear. Trimming removed 2 bases from V and 0 bases from J, with 5 bases in between. The germline V gene has CDR1 MNHEY and CDR2 SMNVEV (reference sequence). CDR3 length equals 13 residues. CDR3 sequence: CASSLKSSYEQYF. CDR3 nucleotides: TGTGCCAGCAGTTTAAAGAGCTCCTACGAGCAGTACTTC.

This clone was picked up a small number of times. The V call is TRBV12-5, the J call TRBJ2-2; D gene ambiguous. Trimming removed 3 bases from V and 1 base from J, with 6 bases in between. This CDR3 region has 14 residues. Per the germline V gene, CDR1 is LGHNT and CDR2 is FRNRAP. CDR3 protein: CASGFQVNTGELFF. The CDR3 DNA reads TGTGCTAGTGGTTTCCAGGTGAACACCGGGGAGCTGTTTTTT. The full variable domain, in which reference TRBV12-5 and TRBJ2-2 provide the parts outside the CDR3, is DARVTQTPRHKVTEMGQEVTMRCQPILGHNTVFWYRQTMMQGLELLAYFRNRAPLDDSGMPKDRFSAEMPDATLATLKIQPSEPRDSAVYFCASGFQVNTGELFFGEGSRLTVL.

The rearrangement joins TRBV6-1 to TRBJ1-1; tentatively, D is TRBD1 (6 bases). The CDR3 contains 15 residues. The germline V gene encodes CDR1 MNHNS and CDR2 SASEGT. The germline V and J ends were trimmed by 6 bases and 0 bases, with 14 bases remaining between them. The CDR3 DNA sequence: TGTGCCAGCAGAGACCCGGGACACTTGAACACTGAAGCTTTCTTT. Translated: CASRDPGHLNTEAFF.

This chain links TRBV5-1 with TRBJ2-3; the match to TRBD2 covers 9 bases. CDR1 is SGHRS and CDR2 is YFSETQ in the germline V gene. Germline trimming cut 4 bases from V and 3 bases from J; bases unmatched to any gene: 15. The CDR3 spans 18 residues. Written as DNA, the CDR3 is TGCGCCAGCAGCCCCGGTTGGGTGGGGACTAGCAGAACAGATACGCAGTATTTT. The encoded protein is CASSPGWVGTSRTDTQYF.

The chain is built from TRBV7-2 and TRBJ2-5; D is undetermined. From germline, CDR1 is SGHTA and CDR2 FQGNSA. V was trimmed by 5 bases and J by 1 base, leaving 11 bases between them. The CDR3 spans 14 residues. The DNA for the CDR3 is TGTGCCAGCAGCCCGGACCTACCCCAAGAGACCCAGTACTTC. It yields the protein CASSPDLPQETQYF.

The V call is TRBV19, the J call TRBJ1-5, with D tentatively TRBD1 (6 bases). Trimming took 3 bases from V and 6 from J, leaving 12 bases between them. Germline V CDR1 and CDR2: LNHDA, SQIVND (reference sequence). The CDR3 is 14 amino acids. CDR3 nucleotides: TGTGCCAGTAGTATTCCGGGACAAAGTCAGCCCCAGCATTTT. This sequence encodes CASSIPGQSQPQHF.

The rearrangement uses TRBV21-1 and TRBJ1-1. TRBV21-1 is deemed a pseudogene. The CDR3 has 13 residues. Here the CDR3 DNA reads TGTGCCAGCAGCCCCTTCAGCCCAGCTGAAGCTTTCTTT. Protein sequence: CASSPFSPAEAFF.

This clone has a handful of counts. In DNA form, the CDR3 reads TGTGCCAGCAGCGTAGTTCCTGGGGGATACGAGCAGTACTTC. Its protein is CASSVVPGGYEQYF. The chain joins TRBV9 to TRBJ2-7; D is perhaps TRBD1 or TRBD2 (5 bases each). The ends were cut back, 0 bases at V and 4 bases at J, with 11 bases in the middle. Per germline, CDR1 SGDLS and CDR2 YYNGEE. The CDR3 runs 14 residues.

As to this clone: Other nucleotide sequences in the sample specify the same CDR3. V usage is TRBV10-1 and J usage is TRBJ2-2; TRBD1 matches at 7 bases. The CDR3 runs to 15 residues. Germline V CDR1 and CDR2: WNHNN, SYGVQD (reference sequence). V was pared by 6 bases and J by 3 bases, with 7 bases of the junction left unmatched. The DNA for the CDR3 is TGCGCCAGCAGCGAGAGACAGGGTGACACCGGGGAGCTGTTTTTT. Encoded protein: CASSERQGDTGELFF.

DNA of the CDR3: TGTGCCAGCAGATCGGACAGGGGTAAACGGAACGAGCAGTACTTC. Translated: CASRSDRGKRNEQYF. The chain recombines TRBV6-5 with TRBJ2-7; 9 bases align to TRBD1. This CDR3 has 15 amino acids. The V segment lost 6 bases and the J segment 5 bases; nucleotides outside the gene matches: 11. The germline V gene encodes CDR1 MNHEY and CDR2 SVGAGI.

This clone was observed once. The chain combines TRBV19 with TRBJ2-3; 9 bases line up with TRBD2. The CDR3 covers 16 residues. V lost 6 bases to trimming and J lost 3 bases; unmatched junction nucleotides: 10. Germline loops: CDR1 LNHDA, CDR2 SQIVND (reference sequence). CDR3 sequence: CASRPLAGGRTDTQYF. For the CDR3, the DNA is TGTGCCAGTAGGCCCCTGGCGGGAGGGCGAACAGATACGCAGTATTTT.

The gene calls are TRBV27 and TRBJ2-1, with TRBD2 identical over 8 bases. The trim removed 4 bases at V and 1 base at J, leaving 12 bases unmatched. The CDR3 is 18 residues long. The germline V gene encodes CDR1 MNHEY and CDR2 SMNVEV (reference sequence). The CDR3 nucleotides are TGTGCCAGCAGTTCCCTCCCCTCCTTAGCGGGATCCTACAATGAGCAGTTCTTC. Encoded protein: CASSSLPSLAGSYNEQFF.

The chain employs TRBV27 and TRBJ2-3; perhaps D is TRBD1 or TRBD2 (5 bases each). Germline V gene lookup returns CDR1 MNHEY and CDR2 SMNVEV (reference sequence). The CDR3 loop spans 17 amino acids. V lost 4 bases and J lost 6, with 23 bases in between. The CDR3, as DNA: TGTGCCAGCAGTTCCGCCCAACGGGACGGAGTGAGGGATACGCAGTATTTT. Translated, it gives CASSSAQRDGVRDTQYF.